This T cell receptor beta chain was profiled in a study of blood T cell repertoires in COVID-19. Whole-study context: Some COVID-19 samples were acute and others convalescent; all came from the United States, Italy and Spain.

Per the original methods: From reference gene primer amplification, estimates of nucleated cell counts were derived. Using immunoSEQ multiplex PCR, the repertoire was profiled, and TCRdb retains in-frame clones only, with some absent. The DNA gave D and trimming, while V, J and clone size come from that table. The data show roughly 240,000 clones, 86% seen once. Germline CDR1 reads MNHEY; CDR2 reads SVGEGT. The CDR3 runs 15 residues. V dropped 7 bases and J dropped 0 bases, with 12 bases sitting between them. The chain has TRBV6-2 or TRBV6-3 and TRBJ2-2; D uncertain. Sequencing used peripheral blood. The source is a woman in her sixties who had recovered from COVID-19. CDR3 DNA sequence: TGTGCCAGCACCCCACCACAGACGAACACCGGGGAGCTGTTTTTT. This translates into CASTPPQTNTGELFF.